The rows below give T cell receptor beta chains drawn from one sample of a study of graft-versus-host responses after intestinal transplantation. TCRdb's copy holds only in-frame clones and misses some; the assay was immunoSEQ multiplex PCR. The sample shows 40,000 or so clones, nearly 95% of them seen only once. Antigens for these TCRs are unknown. The specimen was unstimulated CD8+ T cells sorted from spleen or lymph node cells, collected before transplant. The receptors originated from a human donor who was the organ donor for an intestinal transplant. Both conserved end residues are part of each CDR3.

CDR3: CASRGGYNEQFF
length: 12
V: TRBV6-5

CDR3: CARGGGPRYGYTF
length: 13
V: TRBV2

CDR3: CASSGYSNQPQHF
length: 13
V: TRBV28

CDR3: CASNRHSNEKLFF
length: 13
V: TRBV6-6

CDR3: CASSQGPAEAFF
length: 12
V: TRBV4-3

CDR3: CASSGQDNYEQYF
length: 13
V: TRBV21-1

CDR3: CASWAGGRNSPLHF
length: 14
V: TRBV28

CDR3: CASSLDTPAQLSTGELFF
length: 18
V: TRBV11-2

CDR3: CSVTLARGPYNEQFF
length: 15
V: TRBV29-1

CDR3: CASSQEDRTGVTDTQYF
length: 17
V: TRBV4-3

CDR3: CASSQHTDTQYF
length: 12
V: TRBV4-1

CDR3: CASSQDSSGTEAFF
length: 14
V: TRBV4-3

CDR3: CASSRGTASYEQYF
length: 14
V: TRBV9

CDR3: CASSQLGGGPSTDTQYF
length: 17
V: TRBV13

CDR3: CSATPRLEQYF
length: 11
V: TRBV20-1

CDR3: CASSLSTGDEQYF
length: 13
V: TRBV7-8

CDR3: CASMGTPTREYF
length: 12
V: TRBV27

CDR3: CASSGTSGNTGELFF
length: 15
V: TRBV19

CDR3: CASSTLGTFTREQYF
length: 15
V: TRBV28

CDR3: CASSFRNLYEQYF
length: 13
V: TRBV28

CDR3: CASSLVGTGLGPDTQYF
length: 17
V: TRBV5-6

CDR3: CASSARRALNTEAFF
length: 15
V: TRBV6-6

CDR3: CASSQRLAGEQYF
length: 13
V: TRBV4-1

CDR3: CASSLGVTDGYTF
length: 13
V: TRBV7-2

CDR3: CASSVGSLASYNEQFF
length: 16
V: TRBV9

CDR3: CASSLEGTGGYQPQHF
length: 16
V: TRBV5-6

CDR3: CASSPGGAGWQYF
length: 13
V: TRBV6-5

CDR3: CASSLAYRDGSYEQYF
length: 16
V: TRBV5-1

CDR3: CASSLAPHSSDYGYTF
length: 16
V: TRBV13

CDR3: CASSYSAGNTGELFF
length: 15
V: TRBV6-5

CDR3: CASSLTGAHNEQFF
length: 14
V: TRBV27

CDR3: CASSTHLGGETQYF
length: 14
V: TRBV2

CDR3: CASSPGLGEGPEQYF
length: 15
V: TRBV5-4

CDR3: CASSFGAPTGYGYTF
length: 15
V: TRBV5-4

CDR3: CASSLGLAGGPVGTDTQYF
length: 19
V: TRBV11-2

CDR3: CATSRDRGAGGPPSSYEQYF
length: 20
V: TRBV15

CDR3: CASSHSRGFDTEAFF
length: 15
V: TRBV4-2

CDR3: CASGTLTAVVTDTQYF
length: 16
V: TRBV11-3

CDR3: CASSLGDRESYPRGYTF
length: 17
V: TRBV5-6

CDR3: CASSSGPLDYGYTF
length: 14
V: TRBV7-2

CDR3: CASREPTRYWEGIYGYTF
length: 18
V: TRBV6-1

CDR3: CASSVAGAGDLQETQYF
length: 17
V: TRBV9

CDR3: CASSVEVYEQFF
length: 12
V: TRBV10-2

CDR3: CAIIRGTEAFF
length: 11
V: TRBV10-3

CDR3: CASWGRETQYF
length: 11
V: TRBV10-2

CDR3: CASSLGQGAGSPLHF
length: 15
V: TRBV5-4

CDR3: CAISESMLAGGLYQETQYF
length: 19
V: TRBV10-3

CDR3: CASKRGPGQSYEQYF
length: 15
V: TRBV28

CDR3: CASSTRVFLNTEAFF
length: 15
V: TRBV13

CDR3: CASSTPAAATDTQYF
length: 15
V: TRBV6-6

CDR3: CASSQDRHQETQYF
length: 14
V: TRBV4-1

CDR3: CASSLAPWGDTQYF
length: 14
V: TRBV11-2

CDR3: CASSFPGLAGHNEQFF
length: 16
V: TRBV28

CDR3: CASSVAYNEQFF
length: 12
V: TRBV9

CDR3: CASSSGNTIYF
length: 11
V: TRBV27

CDR3: CASSQGGSVEQYF
length: 13
V: TRBV5-5

CDR3: CASSQDPWRNTEAFF
length: 15
V: TRBV4-1

CDR3: CASSLLTLGEDTQYF
length: 15
V: TRBV28